These 11 T cell receptor beta chains originate from one sample sequenced in a study of blood T cell repertoires in COVID-19. The assay was immunoSEQ multiplex PCR, and TCRdb's table has in-frame clones only and misses some. The sample includes around 170,000 clones, 84% of them seen just once. Sequenced material: peripheral blood. All receptors come from a man aged 25 to 40 with active or convalescent COVID-19.

The V gene is TRBV4-1, the J gene TRBJ1-1; D possibly corresponds to TRBD1 (5 bases). Trimming left V 1 base short and J 4 bases short, with 16 bases between. The CDR3 runs to 16 residues. Germline V gene lookup returns CDR1 MGHRA and CDR2 YSYEKL. The CDR3 loop is CASSQAPGPGGTEAFF. The CDR3 DNA reads TGCGCCAGCAGCCAAGCACCAGGACCCGGGGGCACTGAAGCTTTCTTT.

The V call is TRBV28, the J call TRBJ1-5; D is undetermined. With 8 bases removed from V and 3 bases from J, the gap between germline ends came to 23 bases. Germline V gives CDR1 MDHEN, CDR2 SYDVKM. CDR3 size: 17 residues. For the CDR3, the DNA is TGTGCCAGCTTCCCAGTCGGGGAGCCCACGTCCAATCAGCCCCAGCATTTT. This encodes CASFPVGEPTSNQPQHF.

V gene TRBV2 combines with J gene TRBJ1-5; weak D call: TRBD1 (6 bases). CDR1 and CDR2 (germline): SNHLY, FYNNEI. There are 17 residues in the CDR3. V was trimmed by 4 bases and J by 7 bases, leaving 23 bases between them. In DNA, the CDR3 is TGTGCCAGCAGTGCCCCGGGGGGGGCCGGGGCTGGGCAGCCCCAGCATTTT. It is translated as CASSAPGGAGAGQPQHF.

The chain uses TRBV27 and TRBJ2-1; D perhaps matches TRBD1 (5 bases). This CDR3 is 14 amino acids long. Trimming stripped 0 bases from V and 4 bases from J, with 7 bases between. Looked up from germline, CDR1 is MNHEY and CDR2 is SMNVEV (reference sequence). The CDR3, as DNA: TGTGCCAGCAGTTTATCGGGGCCGTACAATGAGCAGTTCTTC. This translates into CASSLSGPYNEQFF.

The chain joins TRBV5-1 to TRBJ1-1; 7 positions match TRBD1. The V segment lost 4 bases and the J segment 1 base; nucleotides outside the gene matches: 10. This CDR3 comprises 16 residues. Germline CDR1 reads SGHRS; CDR2 reads YFSETQ. Here the CDR3 reads CASSQPRTGRNTEAFF. The CDR3 DNA reads as TGCGCCAGCAGCCAGCCCCGGACAGGACGGAACACTGAAGCTTTCTTT.

The chain is built from TRBV15 and TRBJ2-7; the match to TRBD2 covers 7 bases. The V gene's germline CDR1 is LNHNV and CDR2 YYDKDF (reference sequence). The CDR3 runs to 16 residues. The trim removed 6 bases at V and 3 bases at J, leaving 14 bases unmatched. The CDR3 sequence: CATRGGEGRRYYEQYF. DNA for the CDR3: TGTGCCACCAGGGGAGGGGAGGGACGGAGATACTACGAGCAGTACTTC.

A single count supports this clone. This rearrangement joins TRBV18 to TRBJ1-5; maybe TRBD1 (5 bases). The CDR3 is 13 residues long. The V and J ends lost 5 bases and 5 bases respectively, with 10 bases between them. Germline CDR1 reads KGHSH; CDR2 reads LQKENI. CDR3 sequence: CASSGASDQPQHF. The DNA of the CDR3 is TGTGCCAGCTCAGGGGCCTCAGATCAGCCCCAGCATTTT.

A single count supports this clone. The chain links TRBV27 to TRBJ1-6, with no clear D. This CDR3 is 16 amino acids long. Looked up from germline, CDR1 is MNHEY and CDR2 is SMNVEV (reference sequence). Trimming cost V 4 bases and J 1 base, with 11 bases left between them. The CDR3 sequence is CASSYLFGSYNSPLHF. CDR3 in DNA: TGTGCCAGCAGTTACCTTTTCGGGTCCTATAATTCACCCCTCCACTTT.

V gene TRBV19 combines with J gene TRBJ1-5; D unclear. Germline values: CDR1 LNHDA, CDR2 SQIVND (reference sequence). The CDR3 spans 15 residues. V lost 7 bases and J 0 bases, leaving 13 bases between the germline ends. The chain's CDR3 is CASNPSGVSNQPQHF. The CDR3 DNA is TGTGCCAGTAACCCCTCCGGGGTTAGCAATCAGCCCCAGCATTTT. The whole variable domain, remainder taken from reference TRBV19 and TRBJ1-5, is DGGITQSPKYLFRKEGQNVTLSCEQNLNHDAMYWYRQDPGQGLRLIYYSQIVNDFQKGDIAEGYSVSREKKESFPLTVTSAQKNPTAFYLCASNPSGVSNQPQHFGDGTRLSIL.

The chain uses TRBV5-1 and TRBJ1-1; perhaps TRBD1 as D (5 bases). The V end lost 4 bases, the J end lost 4 bases, and 11 bases lay between the germline ends. CDR1 SGHRS and CDR2 YFSETQ come from the germline V gene. CDR3 length equals 13 residues. Here the CDR3 reads CASSPRAATEAFF. The CDR3 region has the DNA TGCGCCAGCAGCCCCAGGGCGGCCACTGAAGCTTTCTTT.

This rearrangement joins TRBV18 to TRBJ2-4; D perhaps matches TRBD2 (5 bases). This CDR3 is built from 17 residues. CDR1 is KGHSH, CDR2 LQKENI, per germline. The V gene lost 6 bases and the J gene lost 3 bases, with 21 bases spanning the gap. The chain's CDR3 is CASSHLDRGSGKNIQYF. The CDR3 DNA sequence: TGTGCCAGCTCTCACCTCGACCGGGGATCTGGCAAAAACATTCAGTACTTC.